Below, 2 T cell receptor beta chains from the same sample are listed, as sequenced in a study of brain T cells in children with intractable seizures. Assay used: immunoSEQ multiplex PCR; TCRdb lists only in-frame clones, some missing. Here the sample spans around 70,000 clones, about 92% being singletons. The sequences come from peripheral blood, collected at surgery. Receptors were obtained from a boy under two years old with tuberous sclerosis and intractable seizures.

Only one count was recorded for this clone. The V and J genes are TRBV7-3 and TRBJ1-2; D may be TRBD1 (5 bases). In germline, CDR1 is SGHTA, CDR2 FQGTGA. CDR3 length: 13 residues. V lost 5 bases and J lost 6, with 13 bases in between. The CDR3 DNA is TGTGCCAGCAGCCGACAGAGGGAAGATGGCTACACCTTC. Protein sequence: CASSRQREDGYTF.

The chain joins TRBV30 to TRBJ1-2, with 8 bases lining up with TRBD1. The ends lost 1 base at V and 6 bases at J; junction bases unmatched: 1. The length of the CDR3 is 12 residues. Germline V gives CDR1 GTSNPN, CDR2 SVGIG (reference sequence). CDR3 coding DNA: TGTGCCTGGAGTGCAGGGGGCAATGGCTACACCTTC. Translation: CAWSAGGNGYTF. Full variable domain (outside the CDR3, taken from reference TRBV30 and TRBJ1-2): SQTIHQWPATLVQPVGSPLSLECTVEGTSNPNLYWYRQAAGRGLQLLFYSVGIGQISSEVPQNLSASRPQDRQFILSSKKLLLSDSGFYLCAWSAGGNGYTFGSGTRLTVV.